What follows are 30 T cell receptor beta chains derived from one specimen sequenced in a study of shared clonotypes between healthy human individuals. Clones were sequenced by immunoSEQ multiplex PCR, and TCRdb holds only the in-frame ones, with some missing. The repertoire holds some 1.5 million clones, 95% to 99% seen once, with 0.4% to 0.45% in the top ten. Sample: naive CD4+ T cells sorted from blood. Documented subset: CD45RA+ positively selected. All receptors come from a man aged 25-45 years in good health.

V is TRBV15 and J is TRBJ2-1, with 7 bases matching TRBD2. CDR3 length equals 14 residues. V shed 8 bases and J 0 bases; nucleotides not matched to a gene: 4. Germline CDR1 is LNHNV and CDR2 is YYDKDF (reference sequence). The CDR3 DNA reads TGTGCCACCGCCACTAGCGACTCCTACAATGAGCAGTTCTTC. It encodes CATATSDSYNEQFF.

CDR3 bases: TGTGCCACCAGCTTACAACAGGGGGCTGCCCACGAGCAGTACTTC. It translates to CATSLQQGAAHEQYF. The chain employs TRBV15 and TRBJ2-7; 9 bases fit TRBD1. The ends lost 5 bases at V and 5 bases at J; junction bases unmatched: 10. Germline-derived CDR1 and CDR2 are LNHNV and YYDKDF (reference sequence). The CDR3 sequence is 15 residues long.

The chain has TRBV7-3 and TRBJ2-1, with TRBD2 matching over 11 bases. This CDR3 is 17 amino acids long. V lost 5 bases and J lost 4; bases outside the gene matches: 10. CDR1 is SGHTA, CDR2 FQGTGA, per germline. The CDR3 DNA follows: TGTGCCAGCAGCCCCTACCGGACTAGCGGGCCGTACAATGAGCAGTTCTTC. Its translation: CASSPYRTSGPYNEQFF. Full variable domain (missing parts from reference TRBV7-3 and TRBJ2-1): GAGVSQTPSNKVTEKGKYVELRCDPISGHTALYWYRQSLGQGPEFLIYFQGTGAADDSGLPNDRFFAVRPEGSVSTLKIQRTERGDSAVYLCASSPYRTSGPYNEQFFGPGTRLTVL.

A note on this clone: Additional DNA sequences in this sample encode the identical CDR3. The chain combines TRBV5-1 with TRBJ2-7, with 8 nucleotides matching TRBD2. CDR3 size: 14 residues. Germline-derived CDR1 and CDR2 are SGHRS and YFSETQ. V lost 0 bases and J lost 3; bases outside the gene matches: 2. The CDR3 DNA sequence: TGCGCCAGCAGCTTGGTAGCGGGGAGCTACGAGCAGTACTTC. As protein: CASSLVAGSYEQYF.

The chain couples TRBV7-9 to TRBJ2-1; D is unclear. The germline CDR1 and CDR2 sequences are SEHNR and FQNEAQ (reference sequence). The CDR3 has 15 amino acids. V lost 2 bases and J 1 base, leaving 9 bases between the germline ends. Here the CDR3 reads CASSLSAQSYNEQFF. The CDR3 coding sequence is TGTGCCAGCAGCTTAAGCGCCCAGTCCTACAATGAGCAGTTCTTC.

The DNA for the CDR3 is TGCGCCAGCAGTGAGTCTCCGATTTACGAGCAGTACTTC. This gives the protein CASSESPIYEQYF. The rearrangement links TRBV10-2 to TRBJ2-7; D not resolved. The ends were cut back, 0 bases at V and 4 bases at J, with 7 bases in the middle. The CDR3 runs to 13 residues. Germline-derived CDR1 and CDR2 are WSHSY and SAAADI.

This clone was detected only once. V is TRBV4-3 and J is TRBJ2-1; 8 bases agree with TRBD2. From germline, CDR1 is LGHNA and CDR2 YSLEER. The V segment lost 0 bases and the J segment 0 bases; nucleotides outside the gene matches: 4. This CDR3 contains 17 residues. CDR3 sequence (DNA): TGCGCCAGCAGCCAAGAGCTAGCGGGTTTCTCCTACAATGAGCAGTTCTTC. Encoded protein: CASSQELAGFSYNEQFF.

Written as DNA, the CDR3 is TGTGCCAGCACCTTTGTTTTTGTGAGGTTCCGAGAGACCCAGTACTTC. Translation: CASTFVFVRFRETQYF. V gene TRBV7-2 combines with J gene TRBJ2-5; D remains unclear. CDR1 and CDR2 from the germline V gene are SGHTA and FQGNSA. This CDR3 contains 16 residues. The V end lost 7 bases, the J end lost 4 bases, and 22 bases lay between the germline ends. Together with reference TRBV7-2 and TRBJ2-5, the CDR3 gives the full variable domain: GAGVSQSPSNKVTEKGKDVELRCDPISGHTALYWYRQSLGQGLEFLIYFQGNSAPDKSGLPSDRFSAERTGGSVSTLTIQRTQQEDSAVYLCASTFVFVRFRETQYFGPGTRLLVL.

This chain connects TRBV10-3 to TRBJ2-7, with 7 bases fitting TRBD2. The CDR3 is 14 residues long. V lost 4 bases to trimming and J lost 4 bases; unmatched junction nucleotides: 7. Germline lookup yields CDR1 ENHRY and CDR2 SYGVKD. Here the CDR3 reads CAISVGGRSYEQYF. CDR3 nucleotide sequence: TGTGCCATCAGTGTCGGCGGGAGAAGTTACGAGCAGTACTTC.

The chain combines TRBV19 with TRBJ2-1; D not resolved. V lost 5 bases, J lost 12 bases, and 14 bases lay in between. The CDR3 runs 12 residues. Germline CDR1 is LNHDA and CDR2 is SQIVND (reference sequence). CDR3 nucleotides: TGTGCCAGTAGTCCCTTTGGGCTCGGGCAGTTCTTC. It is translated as CASSPFGLGQFF.

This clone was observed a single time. The CDR3 sequence: CASSFGTAYEQYF. CDR3 DNA: TGTGCCAGCAGCTTTGGGACAGCCTACGAGCAGTACTTC. The rearrangement joins TRBV5-4 to TRBJ2-7, with TRBD1 matching 7 bases. V lost 2 bases, J lost 2 bases, and 1 base stayed unmatched. The CDR3 extends over 13 amino acids. CDR1 and CDR2 (germline): SGHNT, YYREEE (reference sequence).

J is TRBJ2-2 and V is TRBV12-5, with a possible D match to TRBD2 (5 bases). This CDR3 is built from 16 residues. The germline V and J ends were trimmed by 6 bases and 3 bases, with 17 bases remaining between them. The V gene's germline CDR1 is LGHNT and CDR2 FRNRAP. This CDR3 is CASGFLSGWDTGELFF. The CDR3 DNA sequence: TGTGCTAGTGGATTCCTGTCGGGGTGGGACACCGGGGAGCTGTTTTTT.

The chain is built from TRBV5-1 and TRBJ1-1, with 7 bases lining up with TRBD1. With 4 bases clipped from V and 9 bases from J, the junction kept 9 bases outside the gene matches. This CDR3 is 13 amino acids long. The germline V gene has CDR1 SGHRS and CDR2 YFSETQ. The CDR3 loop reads CASSMDGTEKAFF. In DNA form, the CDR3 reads TGCGCCAGCAGCATGGACGGGACAGAAAAAGCTTTCTTT.

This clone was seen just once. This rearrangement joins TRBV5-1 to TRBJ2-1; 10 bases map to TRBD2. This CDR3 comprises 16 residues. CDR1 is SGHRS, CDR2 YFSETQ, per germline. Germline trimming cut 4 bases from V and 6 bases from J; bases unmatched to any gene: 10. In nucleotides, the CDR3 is TGCGCCAGCAGCCCCCTCGGGACTAGCGTTATCAATGAGCAGTTCTTC. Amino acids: CASSPLGTSVINEQFF.

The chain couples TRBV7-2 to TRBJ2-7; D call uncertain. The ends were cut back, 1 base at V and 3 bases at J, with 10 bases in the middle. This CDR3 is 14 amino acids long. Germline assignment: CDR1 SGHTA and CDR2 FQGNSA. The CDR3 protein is CASSLDRSGYEQYF. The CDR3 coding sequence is TGTGCCAGCAGCTTAGATCGATCCGGCTACGAGCAGTACTTC.

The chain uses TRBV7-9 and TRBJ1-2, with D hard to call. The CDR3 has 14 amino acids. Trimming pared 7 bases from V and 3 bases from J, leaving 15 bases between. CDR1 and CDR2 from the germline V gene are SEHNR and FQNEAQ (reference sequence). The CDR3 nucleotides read TGTGCCAGCACCAAAAGCCGGGCCTACTATGGCTACACCTTC. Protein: CASTKSRAYYGYTF.

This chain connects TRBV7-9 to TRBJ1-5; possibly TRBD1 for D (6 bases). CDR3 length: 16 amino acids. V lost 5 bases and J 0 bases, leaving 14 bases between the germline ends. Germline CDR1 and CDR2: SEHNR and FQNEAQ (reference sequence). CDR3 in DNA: TGTGCCAGCAGCACCCGACAGGCCGATAGCAATCAGCCCCAGCATTTT. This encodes CASSTRQADSNQPQHF.

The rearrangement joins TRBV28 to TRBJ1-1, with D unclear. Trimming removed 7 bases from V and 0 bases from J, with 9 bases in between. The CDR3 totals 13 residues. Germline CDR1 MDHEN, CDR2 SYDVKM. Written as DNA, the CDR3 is TGTGCCAGCACCTTGACTATGAACACTGAAGCTTTCTTT. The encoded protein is CASTLTMNTEAFF.

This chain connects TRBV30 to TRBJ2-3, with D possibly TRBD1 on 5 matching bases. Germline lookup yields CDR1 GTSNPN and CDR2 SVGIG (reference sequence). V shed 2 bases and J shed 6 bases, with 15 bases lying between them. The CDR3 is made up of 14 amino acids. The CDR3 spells CAWSPQGFGDTQYF. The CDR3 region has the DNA TGTGCCTGGAGTCCCCAGGGATTCGGGGATACGCAGTATTTT.

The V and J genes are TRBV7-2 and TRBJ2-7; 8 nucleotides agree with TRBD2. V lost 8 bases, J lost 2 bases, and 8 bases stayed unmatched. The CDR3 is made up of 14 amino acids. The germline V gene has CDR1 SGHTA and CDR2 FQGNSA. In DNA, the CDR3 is TGTGCCAGCTCCCCCGAGCGGGGGCCCTACGAGCAGTACTTC. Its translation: CASSPERGPYEQYF.

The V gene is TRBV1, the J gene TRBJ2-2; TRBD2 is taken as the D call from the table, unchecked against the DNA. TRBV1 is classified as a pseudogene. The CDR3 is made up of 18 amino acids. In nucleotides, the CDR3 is TGCACCAGCAGCCAAGTTCTCCCGACTAGCATGAGACCGGGGGAGCTGTTTTTT. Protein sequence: CTSSQVLPTSMRPGELFF.

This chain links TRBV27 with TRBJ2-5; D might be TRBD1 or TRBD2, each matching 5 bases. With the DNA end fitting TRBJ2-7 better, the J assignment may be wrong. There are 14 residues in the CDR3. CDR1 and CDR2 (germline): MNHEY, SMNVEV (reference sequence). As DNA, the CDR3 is TGTGCCAGCAGTTCCGGGGCAGGTCGATACGAGCAGTACTTC. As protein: CASSSGAGRYEQYF.

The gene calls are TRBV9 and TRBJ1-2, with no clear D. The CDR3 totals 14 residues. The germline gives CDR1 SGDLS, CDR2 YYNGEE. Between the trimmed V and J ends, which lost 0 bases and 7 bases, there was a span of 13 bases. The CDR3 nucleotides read TGTGCCAGCAGCGTAGATAGCCACCTTAGTGGCTACACCTTC. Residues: CASSVDSHLSGYTF. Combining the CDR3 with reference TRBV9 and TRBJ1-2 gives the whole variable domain DSGVTQTPKHLITATGQRVTLRCSPRSGDLSVYWYQQSLDQGLQFLIQYYNGEERAKGNILERFSAQQFPDLHSELNLSSLELGDSALYFCASSVDSHLSGYTFGSGTRLTVV.

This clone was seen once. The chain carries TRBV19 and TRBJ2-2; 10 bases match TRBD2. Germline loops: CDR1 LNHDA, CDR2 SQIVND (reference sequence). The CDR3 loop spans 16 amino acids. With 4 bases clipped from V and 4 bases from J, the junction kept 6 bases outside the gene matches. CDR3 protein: CASSTPSGSTTGELFF. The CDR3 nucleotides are TGTGCCAGTAGTACACCTAGCGGGAGTACCACCGGGGAGCTGTTTTTT.

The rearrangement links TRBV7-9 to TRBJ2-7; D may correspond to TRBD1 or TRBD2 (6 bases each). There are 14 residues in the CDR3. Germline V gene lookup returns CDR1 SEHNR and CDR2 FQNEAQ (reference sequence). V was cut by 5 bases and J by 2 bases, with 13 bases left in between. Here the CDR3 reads CASSPRDNTYEQYF. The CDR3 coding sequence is TGTGCCAGCAGCCCGCGGGACAACACCTACGAGCAGTACTTC.

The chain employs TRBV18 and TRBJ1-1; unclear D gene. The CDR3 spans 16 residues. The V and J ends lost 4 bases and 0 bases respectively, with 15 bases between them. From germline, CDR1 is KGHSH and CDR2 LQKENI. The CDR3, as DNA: TGTGCCAGCTCACTAAAAACCGGGTTCATGAACACTGAAGCTTTCTTT. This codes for CASSLKTGFMNTEAFF.

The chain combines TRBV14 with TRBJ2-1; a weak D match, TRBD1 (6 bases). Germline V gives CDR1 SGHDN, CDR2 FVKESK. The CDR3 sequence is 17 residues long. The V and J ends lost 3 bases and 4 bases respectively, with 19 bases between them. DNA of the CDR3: TGTGCCAGCAGCCACGGACAGTTAGGATCAATTTACAATGAGCAGTTCTTC. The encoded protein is CASSHGQLGSIYNEQFF.

CDR3 in amino acids: CASSLGVAGGSTADTQYF. The CDR3 nucleotides are TGTGCCAGCAGCTTAGGAGTAGCGGGAGGCTCCACGGCAGATACGCAGTATTTT. The chain is built from TRBV11-2 and TRBJ2-3; TRBD2 aligns across 10 bases. Germline trimming cut 1 base from V and 4 bases from J; bases unmatched to any gene: 11. This CDR3 has 18 residues. Per the germline V gene, CDR1 is SGHAT and CDR2 is FQNNGV.

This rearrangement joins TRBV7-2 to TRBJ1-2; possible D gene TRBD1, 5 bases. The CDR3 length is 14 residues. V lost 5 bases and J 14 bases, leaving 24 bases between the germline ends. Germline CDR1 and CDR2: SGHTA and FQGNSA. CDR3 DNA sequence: TGTGCCAGCAGCCAGAGGTGGCAGGGCCATAGCGCTACCTTC. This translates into CASSQRWQGHSATF. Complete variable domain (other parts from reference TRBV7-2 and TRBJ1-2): GAGVSQSPSNKVTEKGKDVELRCDPISGHTALYWYRQSLGQGLEFLIYFQGNSAPDKSGLPSDRFSAERTGGSVSTLTIQRTQQEDSAVYLCASSQRWQGHSATFGSGTRLTVV.

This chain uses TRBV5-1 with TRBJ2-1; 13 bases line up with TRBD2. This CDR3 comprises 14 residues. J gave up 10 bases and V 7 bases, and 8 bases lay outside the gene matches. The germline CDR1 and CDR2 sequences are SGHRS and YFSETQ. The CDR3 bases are TGCGCCAGCCATAGGACTAGCGGGAGTCACGAGCAGTTCTTC. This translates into CASHRTSGSHEQFF. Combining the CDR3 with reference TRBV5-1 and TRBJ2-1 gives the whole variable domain KAGVTQTPRYLIKTRGQQVTLSCSPISGHRSVSWYQQTPGQGLQFLFEYFSETQRNKGNFPGRFSGRQFSNSRSEMNVSTLELGDSALYLCASHRTSGSHEQFFGPGTRLTVL.